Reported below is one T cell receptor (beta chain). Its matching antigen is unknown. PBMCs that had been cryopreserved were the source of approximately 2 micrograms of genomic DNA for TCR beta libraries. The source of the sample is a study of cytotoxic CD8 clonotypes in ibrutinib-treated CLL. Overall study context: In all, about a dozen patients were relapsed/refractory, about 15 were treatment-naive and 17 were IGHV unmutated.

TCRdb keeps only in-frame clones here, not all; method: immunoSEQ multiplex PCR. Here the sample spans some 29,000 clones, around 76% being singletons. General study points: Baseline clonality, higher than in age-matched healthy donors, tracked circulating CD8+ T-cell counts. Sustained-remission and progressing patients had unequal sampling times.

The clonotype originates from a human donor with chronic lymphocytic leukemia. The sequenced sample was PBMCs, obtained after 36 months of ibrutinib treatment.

CDR3 bases: TGTGCCAGCAGCCAACTCAACGGCAGGTACGAGCAGTACTTC. This translates into CASSQLNGRYEQYF. The chain has TRBV27 and TRBJ2-7, with D uncertain. Germline lookup yields CDR1 MNHEY and CDR2 SMNVEV (reference sequence). There are 14 residues in the CDR3. The V gene lost 6 bases and the J gene lost 4 bases, with 16 bases spanning the gap.